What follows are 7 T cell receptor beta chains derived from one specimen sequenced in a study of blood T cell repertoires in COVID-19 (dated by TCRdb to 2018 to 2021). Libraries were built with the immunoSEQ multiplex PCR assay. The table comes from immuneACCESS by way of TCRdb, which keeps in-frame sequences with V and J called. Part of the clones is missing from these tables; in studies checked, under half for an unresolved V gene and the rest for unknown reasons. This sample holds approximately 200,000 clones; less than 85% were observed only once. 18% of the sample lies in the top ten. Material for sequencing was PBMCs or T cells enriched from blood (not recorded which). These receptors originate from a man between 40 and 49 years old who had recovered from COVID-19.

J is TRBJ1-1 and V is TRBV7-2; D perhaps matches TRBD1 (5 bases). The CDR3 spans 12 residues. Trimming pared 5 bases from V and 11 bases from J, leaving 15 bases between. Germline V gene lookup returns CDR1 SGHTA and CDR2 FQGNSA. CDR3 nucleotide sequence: TGTGCCAGCAGCCATAGGGGTTCGTCCGCTTTCTTT. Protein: CASSHRGSSAFF.

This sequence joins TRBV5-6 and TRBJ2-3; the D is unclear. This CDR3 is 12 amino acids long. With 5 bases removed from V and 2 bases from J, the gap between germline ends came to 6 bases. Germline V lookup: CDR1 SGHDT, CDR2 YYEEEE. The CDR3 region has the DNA TGTGCCAGCAGGTATCTCACAGATACGCAGTATTTT. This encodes CASRYLTDTQYF.

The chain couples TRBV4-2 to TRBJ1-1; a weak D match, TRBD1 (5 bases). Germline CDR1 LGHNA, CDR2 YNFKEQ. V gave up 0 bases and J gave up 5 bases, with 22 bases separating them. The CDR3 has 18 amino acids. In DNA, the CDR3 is TGTGCCAGCAGCCAAGATCTCGTTCTAGGGGCGGGAGGTACTGAAGCTTTCTTT. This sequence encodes CASSQDLVLGAGGTEAFF.

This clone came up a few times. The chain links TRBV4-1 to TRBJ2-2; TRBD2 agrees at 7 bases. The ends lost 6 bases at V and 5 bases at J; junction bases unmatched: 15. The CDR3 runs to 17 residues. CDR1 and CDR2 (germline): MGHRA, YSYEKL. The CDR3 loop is CASRPPQGRARTGELFF. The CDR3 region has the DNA TGCGCCAGCAGACCCCCCCAAGGGAGGGCTCGGACCGGGGAGCTGTTTTTT.

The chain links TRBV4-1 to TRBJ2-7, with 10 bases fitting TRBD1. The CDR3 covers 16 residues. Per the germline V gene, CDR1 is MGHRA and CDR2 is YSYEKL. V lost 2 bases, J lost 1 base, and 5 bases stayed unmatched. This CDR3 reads CASSQLPGQGSYEQYF. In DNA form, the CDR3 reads TGCGCCAGCAGCCAATTACCGGGACAGGGGTCCTACGAGCAGTACTTC.

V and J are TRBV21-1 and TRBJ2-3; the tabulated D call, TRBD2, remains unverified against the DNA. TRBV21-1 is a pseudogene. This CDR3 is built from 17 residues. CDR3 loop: CASSTPKREGDTDTQYF. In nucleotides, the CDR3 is TGTGCCAGCAGCACCCCTAAGCGGGAGGGGGACACAGATACGCAGTATTTT.

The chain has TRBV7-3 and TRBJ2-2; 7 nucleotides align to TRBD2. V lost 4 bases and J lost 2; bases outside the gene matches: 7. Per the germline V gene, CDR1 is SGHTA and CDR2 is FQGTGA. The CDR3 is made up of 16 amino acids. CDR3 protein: CASSSTGTTNTGELFF. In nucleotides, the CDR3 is TGTGCCAGCAGCTCCACCGGGACTACCAACACCGGGGAGCTGTTTTTT.